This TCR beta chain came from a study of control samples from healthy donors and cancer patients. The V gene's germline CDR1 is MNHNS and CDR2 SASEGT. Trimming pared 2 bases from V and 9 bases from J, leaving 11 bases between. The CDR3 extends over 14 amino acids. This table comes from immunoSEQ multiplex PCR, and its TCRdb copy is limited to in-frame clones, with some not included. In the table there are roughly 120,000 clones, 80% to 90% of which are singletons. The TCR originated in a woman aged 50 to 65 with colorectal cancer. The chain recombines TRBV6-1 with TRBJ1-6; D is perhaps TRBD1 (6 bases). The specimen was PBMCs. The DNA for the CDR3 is TGTGCCAGCAGTGAACGCAGGGGAGGTTCACCCCTCCACTTT. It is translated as CASSERRGGSPLHF.